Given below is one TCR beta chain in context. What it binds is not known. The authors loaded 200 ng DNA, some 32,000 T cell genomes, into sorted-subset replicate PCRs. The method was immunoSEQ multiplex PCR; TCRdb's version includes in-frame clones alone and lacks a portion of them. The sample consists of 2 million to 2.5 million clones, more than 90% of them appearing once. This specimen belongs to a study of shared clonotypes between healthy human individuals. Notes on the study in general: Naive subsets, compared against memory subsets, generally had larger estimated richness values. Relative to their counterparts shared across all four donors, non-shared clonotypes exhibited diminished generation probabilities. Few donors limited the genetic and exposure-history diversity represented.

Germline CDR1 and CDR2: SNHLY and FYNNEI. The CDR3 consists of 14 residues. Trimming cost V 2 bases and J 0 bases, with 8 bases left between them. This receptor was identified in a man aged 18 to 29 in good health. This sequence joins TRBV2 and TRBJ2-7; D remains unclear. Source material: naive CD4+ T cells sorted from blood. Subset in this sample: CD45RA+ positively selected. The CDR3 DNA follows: TGTGCCAGCAGTGAATGGGCAAGCTCCTACGAGCAGTACTTC. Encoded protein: CASSEWASSYEQYF.